A single sample is the source of the 15 T cell receptor beta chains below, sequenced in a study of cytomegalovirus exposure and HLA in healthy donors. The PCR ran on 60 Vbeta and 13 Jbeta primers. Produced via immunoSEQ multiplex PCR; TCRdb's table is partial and in-frame only. The data show 120,000 or so clones, approximately 79% seen once. The sample taken for sequencing was PBMCs. Source of these receptors: a man aged 50-60 years in good health and CMV-seropositive.

V and J are TRBV28 and TRBJ1-4; 9 nucleotides agree with TRBD1. The CDR3 is made up of 15 amino acids. Germline CDR1 is MDHEN and CDR2 is SYDVKM. V was pared by 6 bases and J by 8 bases, with 10 bases of the junction left unmatched. CDR3: CASSPPRQGDEKLFF. In DNA, the CDR3 is TGTGCCAGCAGCCCCCCAAGACAGGGGGACGAAAAACTGTTTTTT.

The chain combines TRBV18 with TRBJ2-5, with 7 bases matching TRBD1. Germline V gene lookup returns CDR1 KGHSH and CDR2 LQKENI. With 2 bases clipped from V and 5 bases from J, the junction kept 8 bases outside the gene matches. This CDR3 contains 15 residues. CDR3 in amino acids: CASSPTGSQGETQYF. The CDR3 coding sequence is TGTGCCAGCTCACCAACGGGGTCACAGGGGGAGACCCAGTACTTC. The full variable domain, rest sourced from reference TRBV18 and TRBJ2-5, is NAGVMQNPRHLVRRRGQEARLRCSPMKGHSHVYWYRQLPEEGLKFMVYLQKENIIDESGMPKERFSAEFPKEGPSILRIQQVVRGDSAAYFCASSPTGSQGETQYFGPGTRLLVL.

This clone appeared once. This chain joins TRBV28 and TRBJ1-5; a weak D match, TRBD1 (6 bases). There are 13 residues in the CDR3. Germline values: CDR1 MDHEN, CDR2 SYDVKM. V was clipped by 6 bases and J by 9 bases, with 15 bases between them. The CDR3 sequence: CASRRGGQAPQHF. Here the CDR3 DNA reads TGTGCCAGCAGAAGGGGGGGTCAGGCGCCCCAGCATTTT.

This chain joins TRBV7-9 and TRBJ2-4; 9 nucleotides align to TRBD2. Germline V gene sequence: CDR1 SEHNR, CDR2 FQNEAQ (reference sequence). CDR3 length equals 13 residues. V gave up 5 bases and J gave up 6 bases; unmatched junction bases: 2. Here the CDR3 reads CASSHSGRNIQYF. CDR3 nucleotide sequence: TGTGCCAGCAGCCATAGCGGGAGAAACATTCAGTACTTC. Together with reference TRBV7-9 and TRBJ2-4, the CDR3 gives the full variable domain: DTGVSQNPRHKITKRGQNVTFRCDPISEHNRLYWYRQTLGQGPEFLTYFQNEAQLEKSRLLSDRFSAERPKGSFSTLEIQRTEQGDSAMYLCASSHSGRNIQYFGAGTRLSVL.

The chain is built from TRBV9 and TRBJ1-1; D remains unclear. The germline CDR1 and CDR2 sequences are SGDLS and YYNGEE. The V end was cut by 4 bases, the J end by 1 base, with 11 bases between. The CDR3 totals 14 residues. The CDR3 DNA reads as TGTGCCAGCAGCCCGAGAGGGTCGAACACTGAAGCTTTCTTT. This codes for CASSPRGSNTEAFF.

This chain's CDR3 is CASSPRWTGPNEQFF. As DNA, the CDR3 is TGTGCCAGCAGCCCCCGATGGACAGGTCCTAATGAGCAGTTCTTC. J is TRBJ2-1 and V is TRBV9; 7 positions match TRBD1. In germline, CDR1 is SGDLS, CDR2 YYNGEE. V lost 4 bases to trimming and J lost 7 bases; unmatched junction nucleotides: 11. The CDR3 extends over 15 amino acids.

This clone was observed a few times. The CDR3 protein is CASSLRQGEYEQYF. The CDR3, as DNA: TGCGCCAGCAGCTTGCGGCAGGGGGAATACGAGCAGTACTTC. The chain combines TRBV5-1 with TRBJ2-7, with 7 bases aligning to TRBD1. Germline V gene data show CDR1 as SGHRS and CDR2 as YFSETQ. CDR3 size: 14 residues. V lost 1 base to trimming and J lost 4 bases; unmatched junction nucleotides: 5.

This clone was seen a few times. The chain employs TRBV4-2 and TRBJ2-5; 11 positions agree with TRBD2. V shed 1 base and J 5 bases; nucleotides not matched to a gene: 12. Germline CDR1 LGHNA, CDR2 YNFKEQ. This CDR3 spans 18 amino acids. CDR3 region: CASSQVGTSGPGRETQYF. The CDR3, as DNA: TGTGCCAGCAGCCAAGTCGGGACTAGCGGTCCGGGGAGGGAGACCCAGTACTTC.

This chain uses TRBV12-5 with TRBJ2-4; no definite D call. From germline, CDR1 is LGHNT and CDR2 FRNRAP. The CDR3 extends over 13 amino acids. V lost 0 bases to trimming and J lost 11 bases, with 11 bases between them. The CDR3 DNA is TGTGCTAGTGGTTTGGTCGCTACCCGGGTTCAGTACTTC. Translation gives CASGLVATRVQYF.

The V call is TRBV5-1, the J call TRBJ2-3; TRBD2 aligns across 8 bases. The CDR3 contains 18 residues. The V segment lost 0 bases and the J segment 4 bases; nucleotides outside the gene matches: 13. The germline V gene has CDR1 SGHRS and CDR2 YFSETQ. CDR3 loop: CASSLGTLAGGRPDTQYF. The CDR3 DNA reads as TGCGCCAGCAGCTTGGGGACCCTTGCTGGCGGGAGGCCAGATACGCAGTATTTT.

This CDR3 is CASSQDQSTSDSYEQYF. The CDR3, as DNA: TGTGCCAGCAGCCAAGATCAGAGCACCAGCGACTCCTACGAGCAGTACTTC. This chain links TRBV4-2 with TRBJ2-7; D gene unclear. The V end was cut by 0 bases, the J end by 0 bases, with 15 bases between. Germline values: CDR1 LGHNA, CDR2 YNFKEQ. CDR3 length equals 17 residues.

The V and J genes are TRBV5-1 and TRBJ2-7, with D tentatively TRBD2 (5 bases). With 3 bases removed from V and 6 bases from J, the gap between germline ends came to 16 bases. Germline-derived CDR1 and CDR2 are SGHRS and YFSETQ. The CDR3 is 14 amino acids. The CDR3 nucleotides are TGCGCCAGCAGCTCAGAAGGACTTGTCTCCGAGCAGTACTTC. Its translation: CASSSEGLVSEQYF.

This clone has just a few counts. This chain connects TRBV10-2 to TRBJ1-1, with a tentative D call TRBD1 (6 bases). V gave up 2 bases and J gave up 1 base, with 17 bases separating them. CDR1 WSHSY and CDR2 SAAADI come from the germline V gene. The CDR3 is made up of 17 amino acids. The CDR3 region is CASSETERGGANTEAFF. The CDR3 DNA reads as TGCGCCAGCAGTGAGACCGAAAGGGGGGGGGCGAACACTGAAGCTTTCTTT.

The V gene is TRBV10-1, the J gene TRBJ2-7; D perhaps matches TRBD1 (6 bases). The ends were cut back, 4 bases at V and 7 bases at J, with 14 bases in the middle. Germline V gene lookup returns CDR1 WNHNN and CDR2 SYGVQD (reference sequence). This CDR3 has 13 amino acids. The CDR3 coding sequence is TGCGCCAGCAGTGCTTTTACAGGGAGAGAGCAGTACTTC. Amino acids: CASSAFTGREQYF.

The chain combines TRBV13 with TRBJ1-3; D gene uncertain. The V and J ends lost 5 bases and 4 bases respectively, with 12 bases between them. The germline V gene encodes CDR1 PRHDT and CDR2 FYEKMQ (reference sequence). CDR3 size: 14 residues. CDR3 residues: CASSLRGSGNTIYF. DNA for the CDR3: TGTGCCAGCAGCCTTCGAGGGTCCGGAAACACCATATATTTT.